Shown below are 12 T cell receptor beta chains from a single sample sequenced in a study of tumor-infiltrating lymphocytes in primary liver carcinoma. The source of the blood RNA was unsorted whole blood, and germline DNA was extracted as well. TCR beta cDNA was made from approximately 500 ng total RNA with a constant-region primer. A slightly modified ARM-PCR protocol with three nested multiplex PCR rounds produced these TCR beta libraries. The two initial PCR rounds, around 10 cycles each, used TRBV1-TRBV30 forward and C-beta reverse primers. TCRdb independently ran MiXCR on the multiplex PCR reads; one entry per CDR3 protein. This repertoire shows 150,000 to 200,000 distinct CDR3 sequences, roughly 60% found once; its top ten account for approximately 70%. Material for sequencing was peripheral blood. The receptors here all came from a man aged 40-49 years with primary liver carcinoma and hepatitis B virus infection.

Only a few counts were recorded for this clonotype. V gene TRBV6-7 combines with J gene TRBJ2-7, with D perhaps TRBD1 or TRBD2 (5 bases each). TRBV6-7 is an open reading frame, and its role is uncertain. Trimming took 2 bases from V and 5 from J, leaving 19 bases between them. The CDR3 loop spans 16 amino acids. CDR3 residues: CASSYAVRDGLNEQYF. The DNA for the CDR3 is TGTGCCAGCAGTTACGCCGTCCGGGACGGACTTAACGAGCAGTACTTC.

A remark on this clonotype: At one end the junction does not follow the germline gene, possibly because of a read error. This chain links TRBV11-2 with TRBJ2-1, with 8 positions matching TRBD2. The CDR3 is 16 residues long. CDR1 SGHAT and CDR2 FQNNGV come from the germline V gene. The DNA of the CDR3 is TGTACCAGCAGCTCGCGCCCCAGCGGGAGTATCTATGAGCAGTTCTTT. Amino acids: CTSSSRPSGSIYEQFF.

The J gene is TRBJ2-1, the V gene TRBV6-1; D not certain. The CDR3 sequence is 16 residues long. V lost 0 bases to trimming and J lost 1 base, with 10 bases between them. The V gene's germline CDR1 is MNHNS and CDR2 SASEGT. CDR3: CASSEALSPSYNEQFF. DNA of the CDR3: TGTGCCAGCAGTGAAGCCCTGAGTCCGTCCTACAATGAGCAGTTCTTC.

The sample holds a few counts of this clonotype. The CDR3, as DNA: TGCGCCAGCAGACAGGGAGATACGCAGTATTTT. It encodes CASRQGDTQYF. V and J are TRBV10-2 and TRBJ2-3, with D possibly being TRBD1 (6 bases). The V gene lost 6 bases and the J gene lost 5 bases, with 6 bases spanning the gap. Germline V gene lookup returns CDR1 WSHSY and CDR2 SAAADI. The CDR3 is 11 amino acids.

Turning to this clonotype: The junction does not match germline at one end; this may be a read error. This sequence joins TRBV11-2 and TRBJ2-5; possible D gene TRBD1, 6 bases. This CDR3 has 16 amino acids. The germline CDR1 and CDR2 sequences are SGHAT and FQNNGV. CDR3 sequence reads: CVSSLEWQGSGETKYF. As DNA, the CDR3 is TGTGTCAGCAGCTTAGAATGGCAGGGGAGTGGAGAGACCAAGTACTTC.

Remarks on this clonotype: The final CDR3 position lacks the conserved phenylalanine or tryptophan, pointing to a likely read error. The chain is built from TRBV11-2 and TRBJ2-1; 8 bases fit TRBD2. Germline CDR1 and CDR2: SGHAT and FQNNGV. The CDR3 loop spans 14 amino acids. The CDR3 loop is CTSSILSGVALQFL. The CDR3 DNA follows: TGTACCAGCAGCATACTTAGCGGGGTGGCTCTTCAGTTCCTC.

This clonotype was seen a single time. The chain uses TRBV28 and TRBJ2-7; D possibly corresponds to TRBD2 (6 bases). Germline V CDR1 and CDR2: MDHEN, SYDVKM. The CDR3 is 15 amino acids. With 9 bases removed from V and 7 bases from J, the gap between germline ends came to 25 bases. The CDR3 protein is CARSPLGRGYGEQYF. In DNA form, the CDR3 reads TGTGCCAGAAGTCCTCTCGGGCGGGGCTATGGAGAGCAGTACTTC.

Worth noting for this clonotype: Given a much more abundant clone one base away, this may be a read error. As the CDR3 is not closed by the conserved phenylalanine or tryptophan, this likely results from a read error. The chain couples TRBV11-2 to TRBJ2-1; a weak D match, TRBD2 (6 bases). V lost 5 bases and J lost 8, with 13 bases in between. There are 13 residues in the CDR3. CDR1 and CDR2 from the germline V gene are SGHAT and FQNNGV. The CDR3 nucleotides read TGTGCCAGCAGCACGACTAGGATCTATGAGCAGTTCGTC. Its protein product is CASSTTRIYEQFV.

The chain carries TRBV4-1 and TRBJ1-4; D is unclear. The V and J ends lost 1 base and 8 bases respectively, with 8 bases between them. This CDR3 spans 13 amino acids. Germline lookup yields CDR1 MGHRA and CDR2 YSYEKL. The CDR3 DNA follows: TGCGCCAGCAGCCAAGCGCATCGGGAAAAACTGTTTTTT. It codes for CASSQAHREKLFF.

This clonotype was detected only a few times. V and J are TRBV6-5 and TRBJ1-6, with D unresolved. Germline-derived CDR1 and CDR2 are MNHEY and SVGAGI. V was cut by 6 bases and J by 9 bases, with 15 bases left in between. CDR3 size: 14 residues. The CDR3 reads CASRTNRSPSPLHF. The DNA for the CDR3 is TGTGCCAGCAGGACGAACCGATCCCCTTCACCCCTCCACTTT.

Comments on this clonotype: Sequence at one end of the junction differs from germline and may be a read error. The chain recombines TRBV4-1 with TRBJ2-1; D is uncertain. The CDR3 consists of 12 residues. The germline CDR1 and CDR2 sequences are MGHRA and YSYEKL. Written as DNA, the CDR3 is TGTGCCAGCAGCCAAGCAGGAACCGATCAGTTCTTC. This encodes CASSQAGTDQFF.

The gene calls are TRBV6-1 and TRBJ1-5, with 10 nucleotides matching TRBD1. The J segment lost 2 bases and the V segment lost 7 bases, leaving 8 bases of the junction unmatched. Germline assignment: CDR1 MNHNS and CDR2 SASEGT. CDR3 length: 16 residues. CDR3 sequence (DNA): TGTGCCAGCACTGATAGGGACAGGGGTGGCAATCAGCCCCAGCATTTT. Translated: CASTDRDRGGNQPQHF.